Each of the 25 T cell receptor beta chains below was sequenced from the same sample in a study of blood T cells in healthy people across ages. Using a J-beta primer mix together with a sample-barcoded 5' primer, a second PCR was run for about 6 to 11 cycles. TCRdb independently ran MiXCR on the 5' RACE reads; one entry per CDR3 protein. The sample has about 1.4 million distinct CDR3 sequences, around 59% seen once. The source material was blood. All receptors derive from a man between 18 and 35 years old in good health.

The chain carries TRBV28 and TRBJ2-7; the D is unclear. This CDR3 is built from 9 residues. Trimming stripped 0 bases from V and 9 bases from J, with 0 bases between. Germline V gives CDR1 MDHEN, CDR2 SYDVKM. Here the CDR3 reads CASSLWQYF. In DNA, the CDR3 is TGTGCCAGCAGTTTATGGCAGTACTTC.

This chain connects TRBV7-2 to TRBJ1-4, with unresolved D. The CDR3 length is 16 residues. Germline CDR1 reads SGHTA; CDR2 reads FQGNSA. V gave up 5 bases and J gave up 6 bases, with 19 bases separating them. This chain's CDR3 is CASSPSLGRGHEKLFF. The CDR3 nucleotides are TGTGCCAGCAGCCCCTCCCTGGGCCGAGGTCATGAAAAACTGTTTTTT.

The rearrangement links TRBV6-2 or TRBV6-3 to TRBJ1-2; D remains unclear. CDR1 is MNHEY and CDR2 is SVGEGT in the germline V gene. The CDR3 consists of 13 residues. V was clipped by 2 bases and J by 4 bases, with 8 bases between them. CDR3 DNA sequence: TGTGCCAGCAGTTACAACTCTATCTATGGCTACACCTTC. Its protein is CASSYNSIYGYTF.

The J gene is TRBJ2-5, the V gene TRBV20-1; 7 nucleotides align to TRBD2. The DNA end is more similar to TRBJ2-7, so the J call may be wrong. CDR1 and CDR2 from the germline V gene are DFQATT and SNEGSKA (reference sequence). CDR3 length equals 13 residues. CDR3: CSATPLALYEQYF. In DNA, the CDR3 is TGCAGTGCTACTCCACTAGCGCTATACGAGCAGTACTTC.

This clonotype occurred a few times. V and J are TRBV28 and TRBJ2-1, with unresolved D. The germline V gene has CDR1 MDHEN and CDR2 SYDVKM. This CDR3 region has 12 residues. V was cut by 6 bases and J by 9 bases, with 12 bases left in between. The DNA for the CDR3 is TGTGCCAGCAGGAAACTTAGGGCTGAGCAGTTCTTC. It is translated as CASRKLRAEQFF. Complete variable domain (other parts from reference TRBV28 and TRBJ2-1): DVKVTQSSRYLVKRTGEKVFLECVQDMDHENMFWYRQDPGLGLRLIYFSYDVKMKEKGDIPEGYSVSREKKERFSLILESASTNQTSMYLCASRKLRAEQFFGPGTRLTVL.

V gene TRBV10-3 combines with J gene TRBJ2-1; 10 positions agree with TRBD2. The junction had 6 bases not matched to a gene; V was cut back by 5 bases and J by 5 bases. Per germline, CDR1 ENHRY and CDR2 SYGVKD. The CDR3 spans 15 residues. CDR3 nucleotide sequence: TGTGCCATCAGTACACCGGGACTAGCGAACAATGAGCAGTTCTTC. Amino acid sequence: CAISTPGLANNEQFF.

The chain joins TRBV12-3 or TRBV12-4 to TRBJ2-7; 7 bases align to TRBD1. V was clipped by 6 bases and J by 2 bases; unmatched bases: 7. This CDR3 has 14 amino acids. For the CDR3, the DNA is TGTGCCAGCAGGTCTACGGGACAGACCTACGAGCAGTACTTC. It is translated as CASRSTGQTYEQYF.

The rearrangement joins TRBV2 to TRBJ2-7; D is unresolved. The CDR3 spans 14 residues. CDR1 is SNHLY, CDR2 FYNNEI, per germline. V was pared by 3 bases and J by 6 bases, with 15 bases between. The CDR3 bases are TGTGCCAGCAGTGAGCCAGACGTAGGCGCCGAGCAGTACTTC. Translated: CASSEPDVGAEQYF.

As for this clonotype: At one boundary the junction diverges from the germline segment, which might be a read error. The chain joins TRBV27 to TRBJ2-3; D tentatively reads TRBD1 or TRBD2 (5 bases each). The length of the CDR3 is 15 residues. Germline V gives CDR1 MNHEY, CDR2 SMNVEV (reference sequence). The CDR3 nucleotides are TGTGCCAGCATTCCGGGGACCACGCAGGCAGATGCGCAGTATTTT. This translates into CASIPGTTQADAQYF.

The chain is built from TRBV6-6 and TRBJ1-1; D remains ambiguous. Germline values: CDR1 MNHNY, CDR2 SVGAGI (reference sequence). The ends were cut back, 7 bases at V and 4 bases at J, with 13 bases in the middle. The CDR3 is 13 residues long. In nucleotides, the CDR3 is TGTGCCAGCACCCTCAATAGTGTCACTGAAGCTTTCTTT. It codes for CASTLNSVTEAFF.

The CDR3 sequence: CASSWGVNQPQHF. CDR3 nucleotides: TGTGCCAGCAGTTGGGGGGTAAATCAGCCCCAGCATTTT. The genes are TRBV27 and TRBJ1-5, with TRBD1 as a possible D gene (5 bases). With 4 bases removed from V and 4 bases from J, the gap between germline ends came to 8 bases. The CDR3 covers 13 residues. The germline V gene has CDR1 MNHEY and CDR2 SMNVEV (reference sequence).

The gene calls are TRBV9 and TRBJ2-3; D is unclear. CDR1 and CDR2 (germline): SGDLS, YYNGEE. CDR3 length: 15 residues. V was pared by 0 bases and J by 3 bases, with 11 bases between. DNA for the CDR3: TGTGCCAGCAGCGTAGCAGCCAGGTGGACAGATACGCAGTATTTT. Translating gives CASSVAARWTDTQYF.

This rearrangement joins TRBV24-1 to TRBJ2-1; 9 bases agree with TRBD2. The ends lost 3 bases at V and 4 bases at J; junction bases unmatched: 3. CDR1 is KGHDR and CDR2 is SFDVKD in the germline V gene. This CDR3 has 15 amino acids. This CDR3 reads CATSDPSGVYNEQFF. CDR3 DNA: TGTGCCACCAGTGATCCTAGCGGGGTTTACAATGAGCAGTTCTTC.

The J gene is TRBJ1-1, the V gene TRBV11-2, with unresolved D. The CDR3 is made up of 11 amino acids. CDR1 is SGHAT, CDR2 FQNNGV, per germline. V lost 8 bases, J lost 3 bases, and 7 bases lay in between. CDR3 loop: CASGEYTEAFF. CDR3 nucleotides: TGTGCCAGCGGGGAGTACACTGAAGCTTTCTTT.

This clonotype was observed a handful of times. A junction end diverges from the germline sequence, so it may reflect a read error. This chain uses TRBV20-1 with TRBJ2-5; 9 bases match TRBD2. CDR3 size: 16 residues. The V gene's germline CDR1 is DFQATT and CDR2 SNEGSKA (reference sequence). This CDR3 reads CSARDGSGGWSETQYF. In nucleotides, the CDR3 is TGCAGTGCTCGAGACGGTAGCGGGGGTTGGAGTGAGACCCAGTACTTC.

The rearrangement links TRBV6-2 or TRBV6-3 to TRBJ2-4; 7 bases fit TRBD1. The CDR3 covers 15 residues. Per germline, CDR1 MNHEY and CDR2 SVGEGT. V shed 8 bases and J 13 bases; nucleotides not matched to a gene: 20. DNA for the CDR3: TGTGCCAGCGGGCGACAGGGACCTCTTACGTCGGAGCAGTACTTC. It is translated as CASGRQGPLTSEQYF.

J is TRBJ2-5 and V is TRBV2; either TRBD1 or TRBD2 may supply D (5 bases each). The germline V and J ends were trimmed by 9 bases and 0 bases, with 20 bases remaining between them. The CDR3 totals 16 residues. Germline values: CDR1 SNHLY, CDR2 FYNNEI. CDR3 residues: CARRERKGRNQETQYF. CDR3 bases: TGTGCCAGAAGGGAAAGGAAGGGACGGAACCAAGAGACCCAGTACTTC.

The gene calls are TRBV2 and TRBJ1-5; 9 bases match TRBD1. The CDR3 spans 19 residues. The V gene end was trimmed by 1 base and the J gene end by 6 bases; junction bases not matched to a gene: 16. Germline CDR1 and CDR2: SNHLY and FYNNEI. In DNA, the CDR3 is TGTGCCAGCAGTGAAGAACCGGGACAGGGCTCCCTATCGGGTCAGCCCCAGCATTTT. It translates to CASSEEPGQGSLSGQPQHF. Combining the CDR3 with reference TRBV2 and TRBJ1-5 gives the whole variable domain EPEVTQTPSHQVTQMGQEVILRCVPISNHLYFYWYRQILGQKVEFLVSFYNNEISEKSEIFDDQFSVERPDGSNFTLKIRSTKLEDSAMYFCASSEEPGQGSLSGQPQHFGDGTRLSIL.

This chain connects TRBV11-2 to TRBJ1-1; maybe TRBD1 (6 bases). The CDR3 consists of 12 residues. Germline CDR1 and CDR2: SGHAT and FQNNGV. V lost 4 bases to trimming and J lost 10 bases, with 13 bases between them. The CDR3 DNA reads TGTGCCAGCAGCTCGCAGGGGTTTCGAGCTTTCTTT. The encoded protein is CASSSQGFRAFF.

Concerning this clonotype: One end of the junction is discordant with germline, which a read error may explain. This chain connects TRBV6-6 to TRBJ2-7, with D maybe TRBD1 (6 bases). The J call may not be correct, given that the DNA end is closer to TRBJ2-5. Germline V gene data show CDR1 as MNHNY and CDR2 as SVGAGI (reference sequence). CDR3 length: 15 residues. CDR3 amino acids: CASSYSKLQGETQYF. The CDR3 DNA sequence: TGTGCCAGCAGCTACTCGAAACTACAGGGAGAGACCCAGTACTTC.

This sequence joins TRBV20-1 and TRBJ2-7, with D maybe TRBD2 (5 bases). The end of the DNA is better explained by TRBJ2-5, so the J call may be wrong. The length of the CDR3 is 15 residues. CDR1 DFQATT and CDR2 SNEGSKA come from the germline V gene (reference sequence). DNA for the CDR3: TGCAGTGCTAGAGATCCCGAGAGGGCCCAAGAGACCCAGTACTTC. Translation: CSARDPERAQETQYF.

The table lists this clonotype with a few counts. The chain links TRBV28 to TRBJ1-6; 8 bases map to TRBD1. V shed 6 bases, J shed 1 base, and the junction held 11 bases outside the gene matches. Germline loops: CDR1 MDHEN, CDR2 SYDVKM. The CDR3 runs 18 residues. CDR3 sequence (DNA): TGTGCCAGCAGACCGGATCAGGGGGCGTTTTCCTATAATTCACCCCTCCACTTT. The encoded protein is CASRPDQGAFSYNSPLHF.

The chain joins TRBV7-2 to TRBJ1-1; a possible D gene is TRBD1 (5 bases). The CDR3 is 14 amino acids. CDR1 and CDR2 (germline): SGHTA, FQGNSA. With 5 bases removed from V and 3 bases from J, the gap between germline ends came to 13 bases. For the CDR3, the DNA is TGTGCCAGCAGCCGACAGAAAGGGGACACTGAAGCTTTCTTT. Encoded protein: CASSRQKGDTEAFF.

The chain joins TRBV3-1 to TRBJ2-1; 10 bases match TRBD2. The germline gives CDR1 LGHDT, CDR2 YNNKEL (reference sequence). This CDR3 is 17 amino acids long. Trimming at V came to 0 bases and at J to 9 bases, leaving 11 bases not matched to a gene. DNA of the CDR3: TGTGCCAGCAGCCAAGATGCGGCTAGCGGGAGACGGGGTGAGCAGTTCTTC. It translates to CASSQDAASGRRGEQFF.

In this sample, this clonotype turned up a few times. The chain combines TRBV27 with TRBJ2-4, with D possibly matching TRBD1 (6 bases). The CDR3 length is 14 residues. Germline V lookup: CDR1 MNHEY, CDR2 SMNVEV (reference sequence). V gave up 3 bases and J gave up 14 bases, with 20 bases separating them. The CDR3 loop is CASSFLNQTGLKYF. The CDR3 nucleotides are TGTGCCAGCAGTTTTCTCAATCAGACAGGCTTAAAGTACTTC.